Below are 14 T cell receptor beta chains sequenced from a single sample in a study of OX40 agonist ivuxolimab in advanced cancers. Some clones are missing from TCRdb's copy, which holds only in-frame ones; the method was immunoSEQ multiplex PCR. The sample shows 78,000 or so clones, 92% of them seen only once. The sequencing used CD4+ or CD8+ T cells sorted from blood, collected in a trial of the OX40 agonist ivuxolimab. These receptors were obtained from an adult with an advanced solid tumor such as melanoma, head and neck, liver or kidney cancer.

The V call is TRBV7-9, the J call TRBJ2-1; TRBD1 agrees at 9 bases. V lost 1 base, J lost 5 bases, and 6 bases stayed unmatched. The CDR3 consists of 16 residues. In germline, CDR1 is SEHNR, CDR2 FQNEAQ (reference sequence). The CDR3 nucleotides read TGTGCCAGCAGCTTAGAAAGGACAGGGGCCCACAATGAGCAGTTCTTC. Its protein is CASSLERTGAHNEQFF.

The rearrangement uses TRBV18 and TRBJ2-7; D remains ambiguous. CDR3 size: 14 residues. With 3 bases removed from V and 6 bases from J, the gap between germline ends came to 15 bases. Germline CDR1 reads KGHSH; CDR2 reads LQKENI. In DNA form, the CDR3 reads TGTGCCAGCTCACCTCAAGAAGTCTCTAGCGAGCAGTACTTC. Its protein product is CASSPQEVSSEQYF.

Comment on this clone: The junction differs from germline at one of its ends, possibly a read error. The chain links TRBV30 to TRBJ2-2, with D maybe TRBD2 (5 bases). Per germline, CDR1 GTSNPN and CDR2 SVGIG (reference sequence). This CDR3 region has 14 residues. The CDR3, as DNA: TGTGCCTGGGGTGTTAATCACGGGGCCGGGGAGCTGTTTTTT. It yields the protein CAWGVNHGAGELFF.

The chain carries TRBV5-4 and TRBJ2-1; TRBD2 aligns across 8 bases. The CDR3 is 15 amino acids. The V segment lost 3 bases and the J segment 2 bases; nucleotides outside the gene matches: 4. The germline V gene encodes CDR1 SGHNT and CDR2 YYREEE (reference sequence). The CDR3 loop reads CASSYTSGTYNEQFF. The CDR3 nucleotides are TGTGCCAGCAGCTATACTAGCGGCACCTACAATGAGCAGTTCTTC.

The gene calls are TRBV5-4 and TRBJ1-3; D is perhaps TRBD1 (6 bases). This CDR3 has 15 residues. V shed 5 bases and J shed 4 bases, with 16 bases lying between them. Germline values: CDR1 SGHNT, CDR2 YYREEE (reference sequence). This CDR3 is CASSTAGTSGNTIYF. CDR3 bases: TGTGCCAGCAGTACTGCCGGGACATCGGGAAACACCATATATTTT.

The chain links TRBV25-1 to TRBJ2-7; D call uncertain. This CDR3 comprises 13 residues. CDR1 and CDR2 from the germline V gene are MGHDK and SYGVNS. Trimming stripped 6 bases from V and 5 bases from J, with 14 bases between. The CDR3 DNA follows: TGTGCCAGCAGGGGCCACCCATCCCACGAGCAGTACTTC. It yields the protein CASRGHPSHEQYF.

Details on this clone: A read error may produce the germline difference seen at one junction end. The chain is built from TRBV7-9 and TRBJ2-1, with 7 bases identical to TRBD2. The germline V gene has CDR1 SEHNR and CDR2 FQNEAQ (reference sequence). The CDR3 runs to 17 residues. The CDR3 loop reads CAGSSRPAGFFYNEQFF. The CDR3 DNA reads TGTGCCGGCAGCTCGAGGCCAGCGGGGTTCTTCTACAATGAGCAGTTCTTC.

The chain joins TRBV6-4 to TRBJ2-3; tentative D call: TRBD2 (6 bases). Per the germline V gene, CDR1 is MRHNA and CDR2 is SNTAGT. Trimming pared 3 bases from V and 1 base from J, leaving 11 bases between. The CDR3 sequence is 15 residues long. This CDR3 reads CASSEVWGGTDTQYF. The DNA for the CDR3 is TGTGCCAGCAGTGAAGTCTGGGGGGGCACAGATACGCAGTATTTT.

The chain couples TRBV19 to TRBJ2-2; TRBD1 might be the D (6 bases). V gave up 5 bases and J gave up 0 bases, with 10 bases separating them. The V gene's germline CDR1 is LNHDA and CDR2 SQIVND (reference sequence). CDR3 length: 15 amino acids. CDR3 in DNA: TGTGCCAGTAGTTACAGGGCTACGAACACCGGGGAGCTGTTTTTT. Translated: CASSYRATNTGELFF.

The chain links TRBV27 to TRBJ1-3, with 8 nucleotides matching TRBD1. Trimming removed 8 bases from V and 1 base from J; junction bases left unmatched: 1. This CDR3 is 13 amino acids long. Germline V CDR1 and CDR2: MNHEY, SMNVEV (reference sequence). The CDR3 DNA is TGTGCCAGCCGGACAGGGTCTGGAAACACCATATATTTT. This codes for CASRTGSGNTIYF.

The chain joins TRBV2 to TRBJ2-3, with D possibly being TRBD1 or TRBD2 (6 bases each). Germline V gene lookup returns CDR1 SNHLY and CDR2 FYNNEI. Trimming cost V 9 bases and J 0 bases, with 16 bases left between them. The CDR3 sequence is 15 residues long. CDR3 sequence reads: CARTVTGTSTDTQYF. The CDR3 DNA sequence: TGTGCCAGGACCGTCACAGGGACTAGCACAGATACGCAGTATTTT.

The chain couples TRBV7-2 to TRBJ2-7; 11 positions match TRBD2. Germline values: CDR1 SGHTA, CDR2 FQGNSA. This CDR3 is built from 14 residues. V was clipped by 6 bases and J by 3 bases; unmatched bases: 4. This CDR3 reads CASRTGTSGYEQYF. The CDR3 bases are TGTGCCAGCAGAACCGGGACTAGCGGCTACGAGCAGTACTTC. The whole variable domain, filled in from reference TRBV7-2 and TRBJ2-7, reads GAGVSQSPSNKVTEKGKDVELRCDPISGHTALYWYRQSLGQGLEFLIYFQGNSAPDKSGLPSDRFSAERTGGSVSTLTIQRTQQEDSAVYLCASRTGTSGYEQYFGPGTRLTVT.

This chain uses TRBV6-5 with TRBJ2-7, with 7 bases fitting TRBD2. Germline V gene data show CDR1 as MNHEY and CDR2 as SVGAGI. The CDR3 consists of 12 residues. J was trimmed by 7 bases and V by 10 bases; bases with no gene match: 10. CDR3 in DNA: TGTGCCATCACGAGCGGGATCCAAGAGCAGTACTTC. It encodes CAITSGIQEQYF.

The chain has TRBV19 and TRBJ1-5; D possibly corresponds to TRBD1 (6 bases). V gave up 1 base and J gave up 2 bases, with 9 bases separating them. The germline CDR1 and CDR2 sequences are LNHDA and SQIVND (reference sequence). This CDR3 spans 15 amino acids. This CDR3 reads CASSIGRTGNQPQHF. In nucleotides, the CDR3 is TGTGCCAGTAGTATAGGAAGGACAGGCAATCAGCCCCAGCATTTT.